The clone carrying this T cell receptor (beta chain) was recorded a few times. Its antigen remains unidentified. Any gene name here is a mouse gene name. The read ends 4 residues shy of where the CDR3 ends; the end is completed using the germline J gene. This CDR3 spans 15 amino acids. Germline V gives CDR1 NSQYPW, CDR2 LRSPGD (reference sequence). Reverse transcription of extracted RNA yielded cDNA, which provided the sequencing template. Profiling relied on immunoSEQ multiplex PCR, and the TCRdb table lists in-frame clones only, not all of them. The sample holds over 100,000 clones, and no clone turns up only once. This entry is derived from a study of CD8+ T cells in alopecia areata. About the study: Recipient mice, roughly 7-10-week-old female C3H/HeJ animals, received skin from approximately 6-13-month-old C3H/HeJ graft donors with spontaneous alopecia.

Broader study findings: Among the cells sequenced in scalp samples are also the resident alphabeta T cells of normal skin. Relative to normal scalp, lesional scalp, especially alopecia totalis/universalis, showed higher clonality.

The sequence came from a C3H/HeJ mouse with alopecia areata. The mouse strain carries the MHC haplotype H2-k. Sequencing was carried out using lesional skin. The chain recombines TRBV1 with TRBJ2-7; D may be TRBD2 (5 bases). The sequenced CDR3 bases are TGCACCTGCAGTGCGACACTGGCGTTAGCATAT. Protein sequence: CTCSATLALAY. From start to end, the CDR3 is CTCSATLALAYEQYF.